This TCR beta chain was captured by sequencing in a study of T cell changes during pregnancy in multiple sclerosis. Libraries were prepared by immunoSEQ multiplex PCR; TCRdb keeps only in-frame clonotypes and omits some of them. In the table there are tens of thousands of clones, 85% to 95% of which are singletons. The source was CD8+ T cells from peripheral blood mononuclear cells, collected in the third trimester of pregnancy. The clonotype originates from a female donor with multiple sclerosis, enrolled in a pregnancy study.

This CDR3 is CATQQGDSYEQYF. The CDR3 region has the DNA TGTGCCACCCAACAGGGGGATTCCTACGAGCAGTACTTC. This rearrangement joins TRBV2 to TRBJ2-7; 8 bases are a match to TRBD1. Germline V gene lookup returns CDR1 SNHLY and CDR2 FYNNEI. This CDR3 is 13 amino acids long. V dropped 10 bases and J dropped 1; count of bases not matched to a gene: 6.